This passage covers 2 T cell receptor beta chains from one sample sequenced in a study of control samples from healthy donors and cancer patients. The repertoire was sequenced with immunoSEQ multiplex PCR; TCRdb's copy has only in-frame clones and lacks some. In the table there are more than 80,000 clones, roughly 93% of which are singletons. The sample comprised blood. The receptors were gathered from a man aged 18 to 30 in good health.

The chain joins TRBV5-1 to TRBJ1-4; the D gene is possibly TRBD1 (6 bases). The germline V gene encodes CDR1 SGHRS and CDR2 YFSETQ. Trimming removed 4 bases at V and 4 bases at J, with 14 bases between. This CDR3 is 15 amino acids long. This CDR3 reads CASSVPTGSNEKLFF. The CDR3 DNA reads as TGCGCCAGCAGCGTGCCGACAGGTAGTAATGAAAAACTGTTTTTT.

This chain links TRBV5-5 with TRBJ2-7; 7 nucleotides line up with TRBD1. Per germline, CDR1 SGHKS and CDR2 YYEKEE (reference sequence). This CDR3 is 14 amino acids long. With 1 base clipped from V and 4 bases from J, the junction kept 5 bases outside the gene matches. The CDR3 bases are TGTGCCAGCAGCTTGATAGGGGGCCGGTACGAGCAGTACTTC. It yields the protein CASSLIGGRYEQYF.